The sample holds many counts of the clone carrying this T cell receptor (beta chain). Its matching antigen is unknown. This sample is part of a study of metastatic and nonmetastatic thyroid tumors. Study background: Comparison of repertoires was carried out across blood and tumor or nodule tissue from malignant and benign thyroid patients.

This CDR3 comprises 13 residues. CDR1 is SGHAT and CDR2 is FQNNGV in the germline V gene. V was cut by 2 bases and J by 7 bases, with 8 bases left in between. General observations from the study: In both blood and tumor samples, TCR beta diversity was reported significantly higher for malignant than benign nodules.

Until they underwent thyroid surgery, no patient had received any treatment. In the original analysis: The study took CDR3 differences across clinicopathological groups and made a distant-metastasis classifier for papillary thyroid cancer from them. TCRdb redid the clone calls on the PCR reads using MiXCR. The V and J calls here are based on TCRdb, not the publication. The top ten hold approximately 8% of the sample, which has under 5,000 clones, about 22% seen once. The specimen sequenced was tumor tissue. This rearrangement joins TRBV11-2 to TRBJ2-2, with D perhaps matching TRBD2 (5 bases). The source of this sequence is a female donor with papillary thyroid cancer or a benign thyroid nodule (not recorded which). Some clones in this sample may be carry-over from other donors' samples. The CDR3 spells CASSLMEVGELFF. CDR3 nucleotides: TGTGCCAGCAGCTTAATGGAGGTCGGGGAGCTGTTTTTT.